This T cell receptor beta chain appears in the sequencing data of a study of T cell clones after liver transplantation. Study-level information: Immunosuppression withdrawal was tried within 2 years after liver transplantation in this trial. A pre-transplant mixed lymphocyte reaction with TCRbeta sequencing defined graft-donor-reactive clones followed in post-transplant blood. Third-party-reactive TCRbeta sequences from pre-transplant mixed lymphocyte reactions served as antigen-independent comparators.

The CDR3 extends over 17 amino acids. Losses at the gene ends were 1 base for V and 6 bases for J; bases not matched to a gene: 9. In germline, CDR1 is SGHVS, CDR2 FNYEAQ. Thawed unstimulated PBMCs were FACS-sorted by CD3, CD4 and CD8 into two populations. Sequencing used immunoSEQ multiplex PCR; TCRdb keeps in-frame clones, though not all of them. The table lists about 76,000 clones, 70% to 90% of them singletons. Sequencing used CD4+ T cells from blood, obtained at the 22-month timepoint. V gene TRBV7-6 combines with J gene TRBJ2-5; TRBD2 aligns across 12 bases. This clonotype was sampled from a human patient who received a liver transplant. Some T cells may arise from the graft donor. The CDR3 spells CASSLGLAGAPGKTQYF. The CDR3 DNA reads TGTGCCAGCAGCTTAGGACTAGCGGGGGCCCCGGGGAAGACCCAGTACTTC.